Sequencing of this T cell receptor (beta chain) was carried out in a study of T-cell reconstitution after alpha-beta-depleted transplantation in children. In its sample, this clonotype was seen a few times. Library preparation (for TCRbeta) was performed with unique molecular identifiers. One entry per CDR3 protein, called by TCRdb with MiXCR from the PCR reads. The table includes a few hundred thousand distinct CDR3 sequences, under 13% detected once. Trimming stripped 7 bases from V and 6 bases from J, with 15 bases between. Germline loops: CDR1 SEHNR, CDR2 FQNEAQ (reference sequence). The CDR3 length is 13 residues.

This chain links TRBV7-9 with TRBJ1-1, with D possibly being TRBD1 (5 bases). The receptor comes from a human donor who donated a stem cell graft to a child with acute lymphoblastic leukemia. Sequenced material: PBMCs from the stem cell graft donor, taken from the stem cell graft. The CDR3 reads CASTRPGTAEAFF. The CDR3 DNA sequence: TGTGCCAGCACCAGACCCGGGACCGCTGAAGCTTTCTTT. Filled out from reference TRBV7-9 and TRBJ1-1, the complete variable domain reads DTGVSQNPRHKITKRGQNVTFRCDPISEHNRLYWYRQTLGQGPEFLTYFQNEAQLEKSRLLSDRFSAERPKGSFSTLEIQRTEQGDSAMYLCASTRPGTAEAFFGQGTRLTVV.